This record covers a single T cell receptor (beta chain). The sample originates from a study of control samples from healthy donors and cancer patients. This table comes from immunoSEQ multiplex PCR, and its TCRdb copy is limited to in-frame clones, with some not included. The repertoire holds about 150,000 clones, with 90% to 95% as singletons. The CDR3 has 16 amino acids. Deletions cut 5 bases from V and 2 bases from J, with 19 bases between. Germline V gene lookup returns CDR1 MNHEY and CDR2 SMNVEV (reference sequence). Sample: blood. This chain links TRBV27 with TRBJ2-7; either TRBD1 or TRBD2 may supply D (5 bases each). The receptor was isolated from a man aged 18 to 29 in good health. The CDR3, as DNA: TGTGCCAGCAGTCCCCTGCTCCGGGACGGAGCCTACGAGCAGTACTTC. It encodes CASSPLLRDGAYEQYF.